This T cell receptor beta chain came from a study of blood T cell repertoires in COVID-19. This clone was seen a handful of times. This CDR3 is 13 amino acids long. V was pared by 8 bases and J by 8 bases, with 16 bases between. Profiling relied on immunoSEQ multiplex PCR, and the TCRdb table lists in-frame clones only, not all of them. The sample yields around 250,000 clones, 82% seen once. The sequenced sample was PBMCs or T cells enriched from blood (not recorded which). The clonotype comes from a man aged 40-55 years who had been exposed to COVID-19. The chain carries TRBV12-3 or TRBV12-4 and TRBJ2-1; a possible D gene is TRBD2 (5 bases). CDR3 sequence reads: CASEGPPWHEQFF. Written as DNA, the CDR3 is TGTGCCAGCGAGGGTCCTCCGTGGCATGAGCAGTTCTTC.